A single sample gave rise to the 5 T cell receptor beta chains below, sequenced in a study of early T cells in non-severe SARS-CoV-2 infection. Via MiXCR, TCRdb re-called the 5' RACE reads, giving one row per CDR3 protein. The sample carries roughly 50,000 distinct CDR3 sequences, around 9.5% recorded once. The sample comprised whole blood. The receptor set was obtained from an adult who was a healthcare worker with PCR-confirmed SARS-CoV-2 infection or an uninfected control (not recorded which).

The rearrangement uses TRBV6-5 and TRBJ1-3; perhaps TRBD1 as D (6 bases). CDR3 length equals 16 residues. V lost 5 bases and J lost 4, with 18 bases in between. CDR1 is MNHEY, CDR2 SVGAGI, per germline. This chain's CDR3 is CASSGARGGTGNTIYF. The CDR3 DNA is TGTGCCAGCAGTGGCGCCCGGGGAGGGACAGGAAACACCATATATTTT.

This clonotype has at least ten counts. CDR3 coding DNA: TGTGCCAGCAGCTTAGACAGCGGGAGGGCTAGCTATGAGCAGTTCTTC. Protein sequence: CASSLDSGRASYEQFF. V gene TRBV7-2 combines with J gene TRBJ2-1; 10 bases align to TRBD2. Trimming cost V 1 base and J 8 bases; bases outside gene matches: 8. Per the germline V gene, CDR1 is SGHTA and CDR2 is FQGNSA. The CDR3 runs to 16 residues.

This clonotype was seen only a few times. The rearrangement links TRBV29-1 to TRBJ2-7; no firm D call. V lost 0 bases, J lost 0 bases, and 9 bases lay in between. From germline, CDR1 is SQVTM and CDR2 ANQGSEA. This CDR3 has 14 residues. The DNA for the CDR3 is TGCAGCGTTGAAGATACTGGTAGCTCCTACGAGCAGTACTTC. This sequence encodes CSVEDTGSSYEQYF.

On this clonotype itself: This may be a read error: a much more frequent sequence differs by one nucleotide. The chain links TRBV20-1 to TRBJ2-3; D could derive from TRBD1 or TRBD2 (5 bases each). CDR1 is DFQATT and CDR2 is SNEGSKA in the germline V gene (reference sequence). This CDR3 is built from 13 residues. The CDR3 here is CNASRSGPDTQYF. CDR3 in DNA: TGCAATGCTAGTAGGTCGGGACCAGATACGCAGTATTTT.

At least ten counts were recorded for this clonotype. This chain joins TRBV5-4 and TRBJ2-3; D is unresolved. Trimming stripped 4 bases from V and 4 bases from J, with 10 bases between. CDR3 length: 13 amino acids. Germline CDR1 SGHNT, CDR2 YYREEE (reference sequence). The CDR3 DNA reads TGTGCCAGCAGCCCCCATACGGCAGATACGCAGTATTTT. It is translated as CASSPHTADTQYF.